This T cell receptor (beta chain) appears in the sequencing data of a study of T cell repertoires in cytomegalovirus infection. The overall study: Public TCR beta signatures were indicative of both CMV infection and a matching HLA type.

TCRdb used MiXCR to reprocess the reads, holding one entry per CDR3 protein. The sample holds some 390,000 distinct CDR3 sequences, about a sixth seen once. This clonotype was detected only a few times. The germline V gene encodes CDR1 SGHTA and CDR2 FQGNSA. Trimming left V 3 bases short and J 2 bases short, with 10 bases between. The CDR3 is 14 residues long. This TCR was recovered from a human donor in good health (CMV status not recorded). Some clones in this sample may be carry-over from other donors' samples. The rearrangement links TRBV7-2 to TRBJ1-1; a weak D match, TRBD1 (5 bases). The material sequenced was PBMCs. CDR3 sequence reads: CASSLSRANTEAFF. As DNA, the CDR3 is TGTGCCAGCAGCTTGTCCAGGGCCAACACTGAAGCTTTCTTT.